Included here is one T cell receptor beta chain sequence, with context. Reverse transcription of roughly 0.5 to 1 ug RNA was carried out with random hexamers. Each CDR3 protein gets one entry after TCRdb re-called the immunoSEQ multiplex PCR reads with MiXCR. Of 100,000 to 150,000 distinct CDR3 sequences listed, around 86% are singletons. This entry comes from a study of CD8 T cells in Susac syndrome. The CDR3 spans 19 residues. From germline, CDR1 is SGHVS and CDR2 FNYEAQ. The V end was cut by 6 bases, the J end by 5 bases, with 31 bases between. The rearrangement links TRBV7-6 to TRBJ1-1; D is ambiguous. This receptor was identified in a human donor with multiple sclerosis. Sequences were obtained from CD8+ T cells from PBMCs. The CDR3 nucleotides are TGTGCCAGCAGTCTTACCACCGCACCTATCCTTGAGGTAGCTACTGAAGCTTTCTTT. It translates to CASSLTTAPILEVATEAFF.